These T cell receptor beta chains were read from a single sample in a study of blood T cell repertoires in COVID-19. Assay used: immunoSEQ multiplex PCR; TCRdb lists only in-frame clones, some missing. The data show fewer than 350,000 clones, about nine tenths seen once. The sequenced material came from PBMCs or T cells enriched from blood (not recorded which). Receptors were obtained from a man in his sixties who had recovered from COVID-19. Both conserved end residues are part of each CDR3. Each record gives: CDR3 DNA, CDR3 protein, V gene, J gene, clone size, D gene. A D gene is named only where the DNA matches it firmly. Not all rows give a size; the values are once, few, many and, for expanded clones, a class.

cdr3_nt: TGTGCCAGCAGCTTAGGACAGAACACCGGGGAGCTGTTTTTT
cdr3_aa: CASSLGQNTGELFF
v_call: TRBV7-9
j_call: TRBJ2-2
clone_size: NA
d_call: NA

cdr3_nt: TGTGCCAGCAGCCTAAGTCTAGGCGGCACTGAAGCTTTCTTT
cdr3_aa: CASSLSLGGTEAFF
v_call: TRBV7-8
j_call: TRBJ1-1
clone_size: NA
d_call: NA

cdr3_nt: TGTGCCAGCTCACCAAGACTAGCGGGACAGTACGAGCAGTACTTC
cdr3_aa: CASSPRLAGQYEQYF
v_call: TRBV18
j_call: TRBJ2-7
clone_size: NA
d_call: TRBD2

cdr3_nt: TGTGCCAGCAGCTACCGAGCCGGAGGGGGGGTAGGCACGCAGTATTTT
cdr3_aa: CASSYRAGGGVGTQYF
v_call: TRBV7-2
j_call: TRBJ2-3
clone_size: NA
d_call: NA

cdr3_nt: TGTGCCAGTAGTATAGACCTCGGGACAGGGCTCTTCTCTGGAAACACCATATATTTT
cdr3_aa: CASSIDLGTGLFSGNTIYF
v_call: TRBV19
j_call: TRBJ1-3
clone_size: NA
d_call: TRBD1

cdr3_nt: TGTGCCAGCAGCCGACAGCACAATCAGCCCCAGCATTTT
cdr3_aa: CASSRQHNQPQHF
v_call: TRBV3-1/TRBV3-2
j_call: TRBJ1-5
clone_size: NA
d_call: NA

cdr3_nt: TGCGCCAGCAGTCCCAACAGGGGATACAATGAGCAGTTCTTC
cdr3_aa: CASSPNRGYNEQFF
v_call: TRBV10-1
j_call: TRBJ2-1
clone_size: NA
d_call: TRBD1

cdr3_nt: TGTGCCAGCAGCAGTATACAGGGGAAAGCTTTCTTT
cdr3_aa: CASSSIQGKAFF
v_call: TRBV7-6
j_call: TRBJ1-1
clone_size: NA
d_call: TRBD1

cdr3_nt: TGTGCCAGCAGCTTAGTACTAGCGGGAGCGGAAGGAGAGACCCAGTACTTC
cdr3_aa: CASSLVLAGAEGETQYF
v_call: TRBV11-3
j_call: TRBJ2-5
clone_size: NA
d_call: TRBD2

cdr3_nt: TGTGCCATCAGTGAGTCGCCACAGCATAGCAATCAGCCCCAGCATTTT
cdr3_aa: CAISESPQHSNQPQHF
v_call: TRBV10-3
j_call: TRBJ1-5
clone_size: NA
d_call: NA

cdr3_nt: TGTGCCAGCAGTTACGACAGCCCTCGCTATGGCTACACCTTC
cdr3_aa: CASSYDSPRYGYTF
v_call: TRBV6-6
j_call: TRBJ1-2
clone_size: NA
d_call: NA

cdr3_nt: TGTGCCAGCAGTTACTCGATAGGCGAAAGGGGCAATGAGCAGTTCTTC
cdr3_aa: CASSYSIGERGNEQFF
v_call: TRBV6-5
j_call: TRBJ2-1
clone_size: NA
d_call: NA

cdr3_nt: TGCAGTCCACCACTAGGAGAGACCCAGTACTTC
cdr3_aa: CSPPLGETQYF
v_call: TRBV20-1
j_call: TRBJ2-5
clone_size: NA
d_call: NA

cdr3_nt: TGTGCCAGCAGAAGACAGGGTTTAAATGAAAAACTGTTTTTT
cdr3_aa: CASRRQGLNEKLFF
v_call: TRBV6-5
j_call: TRBJ1-4
clone_size: NA
d_call: TRBD1

cdr3_nt: TGTGCCAGCAGTGCCCGGACTAGCCGAGGCTCCTACAATGAGCAGTTCTTC
cdr3_aa: CASSARTSRGSYNEQFF
v_call: TRBV6-1
j_call: TRBJ2-1
clone_size: once
d_call: TRBD2

cdr3_nt: TGTGCCAGCAGCCCCGAGAGTACCTCTGGGGCCAACGTCCTGACTTTC
cdr3_aa: CASSPESTSGANVLTF
v_call: TRBV7-3
j_call: TRBJ2-6
clone_size: NA
d_call: NA

cdr3_nt: TGTGCCAGCAGCTCATACGTTGGCAGGACAACCGGGGAGCTGTTTTTT
cdr3_aa: CASSSYVGRTTGELFF
v_call: TRBV25-1
j_call: TRBJ2-2
clone_size: once
d_call: NA

cdr3_nt: TGTGCCAGCAGCTTAGAGTCGGGGGTTGGGAAACTGTTTTTT
cdr3_aa: CASSLESGVGKLFF
v_call: TRBV11-2
j_call: TRBJ1-4
clone_size: NA
d_call: NA

cdr3_nt: TGTGCCAGCAGGCTGGTGCACCCAGTTGGCGAGCAGTACTTC
cdr3_aa: CASRLVHPVGEQYF
v_call: TRBV6-5
j_call: TRBJ2-7
clone_size: few
d_call: NA

cdr3_nt: TGTGCCAGCAGCTTAGTAGGGAGGGTTGACACTGAAGCTTTCTTT
cdr3_aa: CASSLVGRVDTEAFF
v_call: TRBV7-6
j_call: TRBJ1-1
clone_size: NA
d_call: NA

cdr3_nt: TGTGCCAGCAGCTTAGACAGGGGTACCTACAATGAGCAGTTCTTC
cdr3_aa: CASSLDRGTYNEQFF
v_call: TRBV5-8
j_call: TRBJ2-1
clone_size: few
d_call: TRBD1

cdr3_nt: TGTGCCAGCAGCGTAGAACCTAATAATTCACCCCTCCACTTT
cdr3_aa: CASSVEPNNSPLHF
v_call: TRBV9
j_call: TRBJ1-6
clone_size: few
d_call: NA

cdr3_nt: TGTGCCAGCAGCCGGGGGGTAGGGGCGACTAATGAAAAACTGTTTTTT
cdr3_aa: CASSRGVGATNEKLFF
v_call: TRBV7-2
j_call: TRBJ1-4
clone_size: NA
d_call: NA

cdr3_nt: TGTGCCAGCAGCGTAGGATGGGGGCCCTCCTACAATGAGCAGTTCTTC
cdr3_aa: CASSVGWGPSYNEQFF
v_call: TRBV9
j_call: TRBJ2-1
clone_size: NA
d_call: NA

cdr3_nt: TGTGCCCATCCCCAGGGCAACTATGGCTACACCTTC
cdr3_aa: CAHPQGNYGYTF
v_call: TRBV7-9
j_call: TRBJ1-2
clone_size: NA
d_call: NA

cdr3_nt: TGTGCCAGCTCACCACTTAATAGCGATGAGCAGTTCTTC
cdr3_aa: CASSPLNSDEQFF
v_call: TRBV18
j_call: TRBJ2-1
clone_size: NA
d_call: NA

cdr3_nt: TGTGCCAGCAGCTTAGGTACGGACAGGATACCTTACGAGCAGTACTTC
cdr3_aa: CASSLGTDRIPYEQYF
v_call: TRBV11-2
j_call: TRBJ2-7
clone_size: once
d_call: TRBD1

cdr3_nt: TGTGCCAGCAGTGTTACAGTAATCTCCTACGAGCAGTACTTC
cdr3_aa: CASSVTVISYEQYF
v_call: TRBV2
j_call: TRBJ2-7
clone_size: few
d_call: NA

cdr3_nt: TGTGCCAGCAGCCAAGAAACACACCGGGACAGCCTTTTTTCTGGCTACACCTTC
cdr3_aa: CASSQETHRDSLFSGYTF
v_call: TRBV4-2
j_call: TRBJ1-2
clone_size: NA
d_call: TRBD1

cdr3_nt: TGCGCCAGCAGCAGGGACAGCCCCTACGAGCAGTACTTC
cdr3_aa: CASSRDSPYEQYF
v_call: TRBV5-1
j_call: TRBJ2-7
clone_size: NA
d_call: TRBD1

cdr3_nt: TGCGCCAGCAGCCCGTCGACAGGGCTTGGAAACACCATATATTTT
cdr3_aa: CASSPSTGLGNTIYF
v_call: TRBV5-1
j_call: TRBJ1-3
clone_size: NA
d_call: TRBD1

cdr3_nt: TGTGCCAGCTACGACGGGGCAACTAATGAAAAACTGTTTTTT
cdr3_aa: CASYDGATNEKLFF
v_call: TRBV3-1/TRBV3-2
j_call: TRBJ1-4
clone_size: few
d_call: NA

cdr3_nt: TGTGCCAGCAGCAATACAGGGGTGAGTGAGCAGTACTTC
cdr3_aa: CASSNTGVSEQYF
v_call: TRBV7-9
j_call: TRBJ2-7
clone_size: NA
d_call: TRBD1

cdr3_nt: TGTGCCAGCAGCCAACTAGCGGGAGAAAGTGTAGATACGCAGTATTTT
cdr3_aa: CASSQLAGESVDTQYF
v_call: TRBV3-1/TRBV3-2
j_call: TRBJ2-3
clone_size: NA
d_call: TRBD2

cdr3_nt: TGCGCCAGCAGACTAGCGGGAGGACCTAACACCGGGGAGCTGTTTTTT
cdr3_aa: CASRLAGGPNTGELFF
v_call: TRBV10-2
j_call: TRBJ2-2
clone_size: NA
d_call: TRBD2

cdr3_nt: TGCGCCAGCAGCGGGGGACAGCATCTTACAGATACGCAGTATTTT
cdr3_aa: CASSGGQHLTDTQYF
v_call: TRBV5-1
j_call: TRBJ2-3
clone_size: NA
d_call: TRBD1

cdr3_nt: TGTGCCAGCAGTGAATTCCCCACGGGGGACACTGAAGCTTTCTTT
cdr3_aa: CASSEFPTGDTEAFF
v_call: TRBV6-1
j_call: TRBJ1-1
clone_size: few
d_call: NA

cdr3_nt: TGTGCCAGCAGCTTAGCTAGCGCGACCTCCTACAATGAGCAGTTCTTC
cdr3_aa: CASSLASATSYNEQFF
v_call: TRBV11-2
j_call: TRBJ2-1
clone_size: once
d_call: NA

cdr3_nt: TGTGCCAGCAGTGGATTTCTAGCGGGAGACTCTGGGGCCAACGTCCTGACTTTC
cdr3_aa: CASSGFLAGDSGANVLTF
v_call: TRBV28
j_call: TRBJ2-6
clone_size: NA
d_call: TRBD2

cdr3_nt: TGTGCCTGGAGTAACAGGGGGCACACTGAAGCTTTCTTT
cdr3_aa: CAWSNRGHTEAFF
v_call: TRBV30
j_call: TRBJ1-1
clone_size: NA
d_call: TRBD1

cdr3_nt: TGTGCCAGCAGTTACTCCCCTGGGGGAGGCACCGGGGAGCTGTTTTTT
cdr3_aa: CASSYSPGGGTGELFF
v_call: TRBV6-5
j_call: TRBJ2-2
clone_size: NA
d_call: NA

cdr3_nt: TGTGCCAGCAGTTTCAGCAGGAGGGCGAACCTCCTGTTTTTT
cdr3_aa: CASSFSRRANLLFF
v_call: TRBV28
j_call: TRBJ2-2
clone_size: NA
d_call: NA

cdr3_nt: TGTGCCAGCAGCTGGGGGGTAGGGGTACGGGAGGCTTCCTACGAGCAGTACTTC
cdr3_aa: CASSWGVGVREASYEQYF
v_call: TRBV7-2
j_call: TRBJ2-7
clone_size: NA
d_call: TRBD2

cdr3_nt: TGTGCCAGCAGCAGGACTAGCGGGAGTTTAAAAGAGACCCAGTACTTC
cdr3_aa: CASSRTSGSLKETQYF
v_call: TRBV4-2
j_call: TRBJ2-5
clone_size: NA
d_call: TRBD2

cdr3_nt: TGTGCCAGCAGTCCACGACTAGCGGGAGAGCAGTACTTC
cdr3_aa: CASSPRLAGEQYF
v_call: TRBV27
j_call: TRBJ2-7
clone_size: NA
d_call: TRBD2

cdr3_nt: TGTGCCAGCAGCTTAGGTGGGGGGCTAGCGGGAGAGACCCAGTACTTC
cdr3_aa: CASSLGGGLAGETQYF
v_call: TRBV11-2
j_call: TRBJ2-5
clone_size: NA
d_call: TRBD2